This record looks at one T cell receptor (beta chain) sequence and its context. Sequencing was performed with immunoSEQ multiplex PCR; in TCRdb, only in-frame clones are kept and a portion is missing. Among about 300,000 clones listed, roughly 86% were seen once. The data were obtained in a study of blood T cell repertoires in COVID-19. Study information: PBMCs, B-cell-depleted T cells, or T cells were the source of the cDNA or gDNA that made up the material.

The material sequenced was PBMCs or T cells enriched from blood (not recorded which). This receptor was taken from a woman aged 45-60 years who had been exposed to COVID-19.

CDR3 loop: CASSLYWTGDQETQYF. The CDR3 DNA is TGTGCCAGCAGTCTATATTGGACAGGGGACCAAGAGACCCAGTACTTC. This rearrangement joins TRBV2 to TRBJ2-5; 9 bases line up with TRBD1. The V gene's germline CDR1 is SNHLY and CDR2 FYNNEI. The trim removed 5 bases at V and 0 bases at J, leaving 7 bases unmatched. CDR3 length equals 16 residues.